This T cell receptor beta chain is drawn from a study of cytomegalovirus exposure and HLA in healthy donors. Study conclusions and caveats: A list of approximately 150 TCR beta chains associated with cytomegalovirus was given.

This clone was seen only once. Antigen: not known. Germline V gives CDR1 MDHEN, CDR2 SYDVKM. V lost 6 bases, J lost 4 bases, and 25 bases lay in between. The CDR3 extends over 18 amino acids. This PCR relied on a set of 60 Vbeta primers and 13 Jbeta primers. Clones were sequenced by immunoSEQ multiplex PCR, and TCRdb holds only the in-frame ones, with some missing. The repertoire holds fewer than 95,000 clones, with 76% as singletons. The sample consisted of PBMCs. The J gene is TRBJ1-5, the V gene TRBV28; TRBD1 is a possible D gene (6 bases). The sequence was collected from a man between 35 and 55 years old in good health and CMV-seronegative. For the CDR3, the DNA is TGTGCCAGCAGGTCGGCGACAGGTCTCCCGTTAAGAAATCAGCCCCAGCATTTT. Its translation is CASRSATGLPLRNQPQHF.